These T cell receptor beta chains were read from a single sample in a study of identical twins. TCRdb processed the 5' RACE reads anew with MiXCR; each CDR3 protein has one entry. The data hold about 1.7 million distinct CDR3 sequences, with 25% to 35% observed a single time. Source material: cord blood. The receptors were sampled from a newborn girl in good health. The CDR3 runs from the conserved cysteine through the conserved F or W. Fields, in order: clone size, D gene, V gene, J gene, CDR3 DNA, CDR3 protein. D genes are given only for firm matches. Clone size is shown for a subset of rows, as once, few, many or a class of expanded clone.

>NA|NA|TRBV12-3/TRBV12-4|TRBJ2-3
TGTGCCAGCAGTACTAGTGATTGGGGAGATATGCAGTATTTT
CASSTSDWGDMQYF
>NA|TRBD2|TRBV5-1|TRBJ2-3
TGCGCCAGCAGCTTCAGGGAGGGTACGCAGTATTTT
CASSFREGTQYF
>NA|TRBD1|TRBV5-6|TRBJ2-7
TGTGCCAGCAGCTTGGTGGACAGGTTCTCCTACGAGCAGTACTTC
CASSLVDRFSYEQYF
>NA|TRBD1|TRBV3-1|TRBJ1-1
TGTGCCAGCAGCCAATCAAACAGGGGCGACACTGAAGCTTTCTTT
CASSQSNRGDTEAFF
>NA|TRBD2|TRBV3-1|TRBJ2-7
TGTGCCAGCAGCCAGACCGGGACTAGTGAGTACGAGCAGTACTTC
CASSQTGTSEYEQYF
>NA|NA|TRBV20-1|TRBJ1-1
TGCAGTGCTAGTAGAGGTCAGATTAACACTGAAGCTTTCTTT
CSASRGQINTEAFF
>NA|NA|TRBV4-1|TRBJ1-2
TGCGCCAGCAGCCAAGTCACGGCTATCAGGGCTAACTATGGCCACACCTTC
CASSQVTAIRANYGHTF
>NA|NA|TRBV4-1|TRBJ1-2
TGCGCCAGCAGCCAAGAGCGGGAGTATGGCTACACCTTC
CASSQEREYGYTF
>NA|TRBD2|TRBV27|TRBJ2-1
TGTGCCAGCAGGAGACTAGCGCACAATGAGCAGTTCTTC
CASRRLAHNEQFF
>NA|NA|TRBV20-1|TRBJ1-2
TGCAGTGCTAGCCCCGGGGGAGGGATCCATGGCTACACCTTC
CSASPGGGIHGYTF
>NA|NA|TRBV28|TRBJ2-5
TGTGCCAGCAGTCCAGCCGACAGGCTCCAAGAGACCCAGTACTTC
CASSPADRLQETQYF
>NA|TRBD2|TRBV3-1|TRBJ2-1
TGTGCCAGCAGCTACGTCTTTAGCGGGAGGAATGAGCAGTTCTTC
CASSYVFSGRNEQFF
>NA|NA|TRBV5-8|TRBJ1-1
TGTGCCAGCAGTCGGTCCGGGAATGAAGCTTTCTTT
CASSRSGNEAFF
>few|TRBD1|TRBV16|TRBJ2-3
TGTGCCAGCAGCCCACGGACAGGGCAAGGAGATACGCAGTATTTT
CASSPRTGQGDTQYF
>NA|TRBD2|TRBV6-2/TRBV6-3|TRBJ2-7
TGTGCCAGCAGGGAGAGACTAGCGCGTTACAATGAGCAGTACTTC
CASRERLARYNEQYF
>few|TRBD1|TRBV24-1|TRBJ2-3
TGTGCCACCAGTGATGACAGGGCGGCGGATACGCAGTATTTT
CATSDDRAADTQYF
>NA|NA|TRBV2|TRBJ2-7
TGTGCCAGCACCCAAGGGACACCTGAGCAGTACTTC
CASTQGTPEQYF
>few|NA|TRBV11-2|TRBJ2-3
TGTGCCAGCAGCTTATCAGCTGTCTCAGTCTCAGATACGCAGTATTTT
CASSLSAVSVSDTQYF
>NA|NA|TRBV6-2/TRBV6-3|TRBJ1-1
TGTGCCAGCAGTTACGCCCAATACACTGAAGCTTTCTTT
CASSYAQYTEAFF
>few|NA|TRBV10-3|TRBJ1-1
TGTGCCATCACTGAAGGGAAAATGAACACTGAAGCTTTCTTT
CAITEGKMNTEAFF